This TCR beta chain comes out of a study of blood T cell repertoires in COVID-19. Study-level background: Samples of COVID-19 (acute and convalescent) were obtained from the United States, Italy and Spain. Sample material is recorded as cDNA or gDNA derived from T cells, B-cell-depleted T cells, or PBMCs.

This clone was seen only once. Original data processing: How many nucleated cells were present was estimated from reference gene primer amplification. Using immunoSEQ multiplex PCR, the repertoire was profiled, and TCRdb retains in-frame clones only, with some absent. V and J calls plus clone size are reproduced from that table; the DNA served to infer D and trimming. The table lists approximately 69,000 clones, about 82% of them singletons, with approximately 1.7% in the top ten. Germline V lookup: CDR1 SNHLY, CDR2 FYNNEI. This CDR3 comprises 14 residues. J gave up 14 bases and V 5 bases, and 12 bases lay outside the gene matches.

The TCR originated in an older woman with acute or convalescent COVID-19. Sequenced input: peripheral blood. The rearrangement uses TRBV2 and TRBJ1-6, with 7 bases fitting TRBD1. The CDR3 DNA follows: TGTGCCAGCAGTACTTTGGGACAGCTCTCCACCCTCCACTTT. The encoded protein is CASSTLGQLSTLHF.